A single sample gave rise to the 29 T cell receptor beta chains below, sequenced in a study of blood T cell repertoires in COVID-19. Measured with immunoSEQ multiplex PCR; TCRdb has only the in-frame clones, and not every one. The sample lists roughly 500,000 clones, roughly 90% seen once, with about 2% in the top ten. Sequenced: PBMCs or T cells enriched from blood (not recorded which). Receptors originate from a woman aged 40 to 55 who had recovered from COVID-19.

The chain links TRBV6-5 to TRBJ2-5, with 9 bases fitting TRBD1. Per the germline V gene, CDR1 is MNHEY and CDR2 is SVGAGI. Trimming at V came to 3 bases and at J to 5 bases, leaving 10 bases not matched to a gene. The CDR3 sequence is 16 residues long. The CDR3 coding sequence is TGTGCCAGCAGTTATTCGGGACAGGGTATGATGGAGACCCAGTACTTC. Amino acid sequence: CASSYSGQGMMETQYF.

V and J are TRBV10-2 and TRBJ2-3, with 11 bases matching TRBD2. V was pared by 8 bases and J by 0 bases, with 4 bases of the junction left unmatched. The CDR3 runs to 15 residues. CDR1 is WSHSY and CDR2 is SAAADI in the germline V gene. The CDR3 coding sequence is TGCGCCAGCCGTAGGACTAGCGGGAGCACAGATACGCAGTATTTT. Translated: CASRRTSGSTDTQYF.

V gene TRBV5-6 combines with J gene TRBJ1-1; a weak D match, TRBD1 (6 bases). Trimming stripped 3 bases from V and 0 bases from J, with 9 bases between. The CDR3 extends over 14 amino acids. The germline CDR1 and CDR2 sequences are SGHDT and YYEEEE. In DNA, the CDR3 is TGTGCCAGCAGCTCCGGGACAATGAACACTGAAGCTTTCTTT. This encodes CASSSGTMNTEAFF.

This chain links TRBV10-1 with TRBJ2-7, with D possibly being TRBD2 (6 bases). CDR3 length: 13 residues. V was shortened by 7 bases and J by 6 bases, with 16 bases between the two germline ends. The germline V gene encodes CDR1 WNHNN and CDR2 SYGVQD (reference sequence). The CDR3 sequence is CASMRVEGGEQYF. For the CDR3, the DNA is TGCGCCAGCATGAGAGTGGAGGGAGGCGAGCAGTACTTC.

The chain is built from TRBV7-2 and TRBJ1-2, with a weak D call TRBD1 (5 bases). CDR1 and CDR2 (germline): SGHTA, FQGNSA. The CDR3 consists of 14 residues. Deletions cut 6 bases from V and 5 bases from J, with 16 bases between. The DNA of the CDR3 is TGTGCCAGCAGAGCAGGGATTCTAGTGTATGGCTACACCTTC. It specifies CASRAGILVYGYTF.

The chain couples TRBV4-1 to TRBJ1-4; D is perhaps TRBD1 (6 bases). Germline V gene sequence: CDR1 MGHRA, CDR2 YSYEKL. Trimming shortened V by 7 bases and J by 6 bases, and 12 bases separated the two germline ends. This CDR3 is 13 amino acids long. As DNA, the CDR3 is TGCGCCAGCAAACGAGGGGGAGATGAAAAACTGTTTTTT. This gives the protein CASKRGGDEKLFF.

This clone has more than one count but fewer than ten. The chain employs TRBV7-8 and TRBJ2-1; 7 bases agree with TRBD2. Germline V gene data show CDR1 as SGHVS and CDR2 as FQNEAQ. After removal of 1 base from V and 7 bases from J, the junction contained 7 bases not matched to a gene. The CDR3 consists of 15 residues. CDR3 sequence: CASSLVWNSGNEQFF. The CDR3, as DNA: TGTGCCAGCAGCTTAGTATGGAATAGCGGGAATGAGCAGTTCTTC. The full variable domain, rest sourced from reference TRBV7-8 and TRBJ2-1, is GAGVSQSPRYKVAKRGQDVALRCDPISGHVSLFWYQQALGQGPEFLTYFQNEAQLDKSGLPSDRFFAERPEGSVSTLKIQRTQQEDSAVYLCASSLVWNSGNEQFFGPGTRLTVL.

The rearrangement uses TRBV7-2 and TRBJ2-7; 16 bases match TRBD2. Germline CDR1 reads SGHTA; CDR2 reads FQGNSA. The CDR3 is made up of 19 amino acids. V lost 4 bases to trimming and J lost 0 bases; unmatched junction nucleotides: 9. This CDR3 reads CASSSPGLAGGGSSYEQYF. CDR3 nucleotides: TGTGCCAGCAGCTCCCCGGGACTAGCGGGAGGGGGGAGCTCCTACGAGCAGTACTTC.

The chain uses TRBV3-1 (or the pseudogene TRBV3-2) and TRBJ1-6; 7 nucleotides match TRBD1. The CDR3 has 16 residues. CDR1 and CDR2 (germline): LGHDT, YNNKEL (reference sequence). Trimming took 6 bases from V and 6 from J; bases not matched to a gene: 11. For the CDR3, the DNA is TGTGCCAGCAGGTCCTCAACAGGGGCGGGTAATTCACCCCTCCACTTT. Translated: CASRSSTGAGNSPLHF.

This chain uses TRBV2 with TRBJ2-7, with TRBD2 matching 14 bases. The CDR3 has 16 amino acids. CDR1 and CDR2 (germline): SNHLY, FYNNEI. The V segment lost 4 bases and the J segment 4 bases; nucleotides outside the gene matches: 6. DNA for the CDR3: TGTGCCAGCAGTGGACTAGCGGGAGGGGCCAATTACGAGCAGTACTTC. Its translation is CASSGLAGGANYEQYF.

The chain links TRBV18 to TRBJ1-2, with D perhaps TRBD1 (6 bases). The CDR3 consists of 13 residues. V lost 6 bases and J 8 bases, leaving 16 bases between the germline ends. Germline CDR1 KGHSH, CDR2 LQKENI. In DNA form, the CDR3 reads TGTGCCAGCTCCCTAGGGGGAGAATACGGCTACACCTTC. Translated: CASSLGGEYGYTF.

The chain carries TRBV29-1 and TRBJ1-4; a possible D gene is TRBD1 (5 bases). Per germline, CDR1 SQVTM and CDR2 ANQGSEA. The CDR3 is 12 amino acids. Trimming pared 6 bases from V and 4 bases from J, leaving 9 bases between. CDR3 in DNA: TGCAGCGTCTATCAGGGTAATGAAAAACTGTTTTTT. Translated: CSVYQGNEKLFF.

J is TRBJ1-2 and V is TRBV5-4; a weak D match, TRBD1 (6 bases). Germline V gene data show CDR1 as SGHNT and CDR2 as YYREEE (reference sequence). The CDR3 is 15 amino acids. V was pared by 0 bases and J by 3 bases, with 12 bases between. The CDR3, as DNA: TGTGCCAGCAGCTTGGGAGACAGGACAGACTATGGCTACACCTTC. Translation: CASSLGDRTDYGYTF.

This chain joins TRBV5-6 and TRBJ1-2; possibly TRBD1 for D (5 bases). The V gene lost 4 bases and the J gene lost 4 bases, with 14 bases spanning the gap. The CDR3 runs to 14 residues. Germline CDR1 and CDR2: SGHDT and YYEEEE. CDR3 amino acids: CASSAAQGIYGYTF. The CDR3 coding sequence is TGTGCCAGCAGCGCGGCCCAGGGTATCTATGGCTACACCTTC.

The chain recombines TRBV10-3 with TRBJ1-4; D is unresolved. The V and J ends lost 3 bases and 0 bases respectively, with 17 bases between them. CDR1 is ENHRY, CDR2 SYGVKD, per germline. CDR3 size: 18 residues. This CDR3 reads CAISEAGLGRATNEKLFF. For the CDR3, the DNA is TGTGCCATCAGTGAAGCGGGTCTCGGAAGAGCAACTAATGAAAAACTGTTTTTT.

The chain carries TRBV5-1 and TRBJ1-2; 8 bases fit TRBD1. Trimming took 1 base from V and 4 from J; bases not matched to a gene: 3. The CDR3 spans 14 residues. Germline CDR1 and CDR2: SGHRS and YFSETQ. The CDR3 region has the DNA TGCGCCAGCAGCTTGAGGACAGGGAGCTATGGCTACACCTTC. This codes for CASSLRTGSYGYTF.

J is TRBJ1-2 and V is TRBV27; perhaps TRBD1 as D (5 bases). Looked up from germline, CDR1 is MNHEY and CDR2 is SMNVEV (reference sequence). Trimming took 6 bases from V and 8 from J, leaving 22 bases between them. The CDR3 contains 15 residues. As DNA, the CDR3 is TGTGCCAGCAGGGGGGGAGCGGGCGCTTTCGGGGGCTACACCTTC. It is translated as CASRGGAGAFGGYTF.

The chain carries TRBV15 and TRBJ1-2; a weak D match, TRBD1 (5 bases). The V and J ends lost 0 bases and 7 bases respectively, with 9 bases between them. CDR1 and CDR2 from the germline V gene are LNHNV and YYDKDF (reference sequence). This CDR3 spans 13 amino acids. As DNA, the CDR3 is TGTGCCACCAGCAGAGATGGGGGGTTTGGCTACACCTTC. Residues: CATSRDGGFGYTF. The full variable domain, with the rest looked up from reference TRBV15 and TRBJ1-2, is DAMVIQNPRYQVTQFGKPVTLSCSQTLNHNVMYWYQQKSSQAPKLLFHYYDKDFNNEADTPDNFQSRRPNTSFCFLDIRSPGLGDTAMYLCATSRDGGFGYTFGSGTRLTVV.

CDR3 sequence reads: CASSTLGGDNSPLHF. CDR3 sequence (DNA): TGTGCCAGTAGTACCTTGGGAGGGGATAATTCACCCCTCCACTTT. The chain has TRBV19 and TRBJ1-6, with D possibly being TRBD1 (5 bases). CDR3 length: 15 residues. V was cut by 4 bases and J by 5 bases, with 12 bases left in between. Germline loops: CDR1 LNHDA, CDR2 SQIVND (reference sequence).

This chain connects TRBV11-2 to TRBJ2-2, with D perhaps TRBD2 (6 bases). Germline V lookup: CDR1 SGHAT, CDR2 FQNNGV. This CDR3 has 16 amino acids. V was cut by 6 bases and J by 3 bases, with 17 bases left in between. The CDR3 sequence: CASRYRLALDTGELFF. The DNA of the CDR3 is TGTGCCAGCAGATACAGGCTAGCGTTGGACACCGGGGAGCTGTTTTTT. The variable domain in full, completed from reference TRBV11-2 and TRBJ2-2, reads EAGVAQSPRYKIIEKRQSVAFWCNPISGHATLYWYQQILGQGPKLLIQFQNNGVVDDSQLPKDRFSAERLKGVDSTLKIQPAKLEDSAVYLCASRYRLALDTGELFFGEGSRLTVL.

V gene TRBV6-2 or TRBV6-3 combines with J gene TRBJ2-7, with a tentative D call TRBD2 (5 bases). Germline V CDR1 and CDR2: MNHEY, SVGEGT. The CDR3 runs 16 residues. Trimming removed 0 bases at V and 3 bases at J, with 15 bases between. CDR3 sequence reads: CASSYSQRGAGYEQYF. For the CDR3, the DNA is TGTGCCAGCAGTTACTCCCAACGAGGTGCGGGCTACGAGCAGTACTTC.

The chain has TRBV30 and TRBJ1-4; D perhaps matches TRBD1 (5 bases). The V and J ends lost 0 bases and 8 bases respectively, with 16 bases between them. The germline V gene encodes CDR1 GTSNPN and CDR2 SVGIG (reference sequence). This CDR3 is built from 15 residues. CDR3 sequence reads: CAWSVSWGGEEKLFF. As DNA, the CDR3 is TGTGCCTGGAGTGTGAGTTGGGGGGGAGAAGAAAAACTGTTTTTT.

The chain links TRBV2 to TRBJ1-1; D is undetermined. Germline V gives CDR1 SNHLY, CDR2 FYNNEI. This CDR3 has 13 amino acids. Deletions cut 7 bases from V and 0 bases from J, with 9 bases between. CDR3 DNA: TGTGCCAGCACTGACCCAATGAACACTGAAGCTTTCTTT. Encoded protein: CASTDPMNTEAFF.

V is TRBV5-4 and J is TRBJ1-6; 7 nucleotides agree with TRBD1. This CDR3 is 16 amino acids long. Germline V gene sequence: CDR1 SGHNT, CDR2 YYREEE (reference sequence). The junction had 12 bases not matched to a gene; V was cut back by 2 bases and J by 10 bases. CDR3 nucleotides: TGTGCCAGCAGCTTAAGTAACCAGGGGGAGAACTCACCCCTCCACTTT. This translates into CASSLSNQGENSPLHF.

This clone was detected many times. The chain joins TRBV10-3 to TRBJ1-6, with 10 bases identical to TRBD1. V was pared by 4 bases and J by 7 bases, with 7 bases of the junction left unmatched. Looked up from germline, CDR1 is ENHRY and CDR2 is SYGVKD. CDR3 length: 16 residues. CDR3: CAISATGTGVNSPLHF. CDR3 bases: TGTGCCATCAGTGCAACCGGGACAGGGGTCAATTCACCCCTCCACTTT.

The genes are TRBV11-2 and TRBJ2-3; D gene uncertain. The V end was cut by 3 bases, the J end by 4 bases, with 11 bases between. There are 14 residues in the CDR3. Germline loops: CDR1 SGHAT, CDR2 FQNNGV. The CDR3 DNA sequence: TGTGCCAGCAGCTTTTATCTCCTTCCAGATACGCAGTATTTT. Its translation is CASSFYLLPDTQYF.

CDR3 loop: CASSLRQASYGYTF. CDR3 DNA: TGTGCCAGCAGTTTAAGGCAGGCTTCCTATGGCTACACCTTC. This chain joins TRBV28 and TRBJ1-2, with D uncertain. CDR1 and CDR2 from the germline V gene are MDHEN and SYDVKM. This CDR3 comprises 14 residues. V lost 2 bases to trimming and J lost 4 bases, with 11 bases between them.

This CDR3 is CASKAGGPSTDTQYF. In DNA, the CDR3 is TGCGCCAGCAAAGCGGGAGGGCCCAGCACAGATACGCAGTATTTT. The chain joins TRBV5-1 to TRBJ2-3; TRBD2 matches at 10 bases. Germline V gives CDR1 SGHRS, CDR2 YFSETQ. This CDR3 region has 15 residues. V was clipped by 6 bases and J by 0 bases; unmatched bases: 4. The whole variable domain, remainder taken from reference TRBV5-1 and TRBJ2-3, is KAGVTQTPRYLIKTRGQQVTLSCSPISGHRSVSWYQQTPGQGLQFLFEYFSETQRNKGNFPGRFSGRQFSNSRSEMNVSTLELGDSALYLCASKAGGPSTDTQYFGPGTRLTVL.

This clone has only one observation. The chain has TRBV11-2 and TRBJ1-5; TRBD1 aligns across 7 bases. Germline CDR1 is SGHAT and CDR2 is FQNNGV. This CDR3 has 16 residues. Trimming removed 5 bases from V and 0 bases from J; junction bases left unmatched: 7. CDR3: CASSRGTVYSNQPQHF. As DNA, the CDR3 is TGTGCCAGCAGCCGCGGGACAGTGTATAGCAATCAGCCCCAGCATTTT.